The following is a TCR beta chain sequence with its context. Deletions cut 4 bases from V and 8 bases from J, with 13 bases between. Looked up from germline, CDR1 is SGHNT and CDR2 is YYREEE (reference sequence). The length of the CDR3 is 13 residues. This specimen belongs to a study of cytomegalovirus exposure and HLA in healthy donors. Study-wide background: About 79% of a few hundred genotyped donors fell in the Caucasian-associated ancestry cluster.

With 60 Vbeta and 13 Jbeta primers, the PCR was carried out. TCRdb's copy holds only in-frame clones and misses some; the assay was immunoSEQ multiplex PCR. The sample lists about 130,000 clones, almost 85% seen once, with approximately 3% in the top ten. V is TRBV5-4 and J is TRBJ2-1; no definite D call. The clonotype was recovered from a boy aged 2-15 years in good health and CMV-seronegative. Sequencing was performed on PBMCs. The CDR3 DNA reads TGTGCCAGCAGCCTCCTATACCGGGATGAGCAGTTCTTC. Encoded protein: CASSLLYRDEQFF.